These 7 T cell receptor beta chains were all obtained from the same sample, sequenced in a study of T cells in Graves' hyperthyroidism and ophthalmopathy (dated by TCRdb to the late 2010s). Library preparation used multiplex PCR. These reads were obtained on an Illumina HiSeq 2000. Amplification of TCR beta CDR3 regions was carried out from RNA transcripts. For the first round of RT-PCR on the TCR CDR3, the HTBI primer set was used together with the Qiagen OneStep RT-PCR kit. The public reads were run again by TCRdb, first through fastp at Q25 and then through MiXCR, and only productive beta chains were kept. All rows with the same CDR3 protein become a single entry with the most common DNA and genes. In all, the sample holds some 580,000 distinct CDR3 sequences, and about a sixth of those were seen once. The biggest ten clones account for around 3.5% of the sample. The material sequenced was blood. All receptors come from a middle-aged woman with Graves' ophthalmopathy.

This chain links TRBV19 with TRBJ1-5; no definite D call. The CDR3 consists of 16 residues. V shed 2 bases and J shed 3 bases, with 14 bases lying between them. CDR1 and CDR2 (germline): LNHDA, SQIVND (reference sequence). The CDR3 region has the DNA TGTGCCAGTAGTATATCTGCCATGGAGGACAATCAGCCCCAGCATTTT. This codes for CASSISAMEDNQPQHF.

This clonotype appeared many times. CDR3 sequence (DNA): TGCAGTGCTAGAAGACAGGGGGCGGGTGAGCAGTACTTC. It codes for CSARRQGAGEQYF. This chain links TRBV20-1 with TRBJ2-7; the match to TRBD1 covers 10 bases. The germline V gene has CDR1 DFQATT and CDR2 SNEGSKA (reference sequence). Germline trimming cut 2 bases from V and 7 bases from J; bases unmatched to any gene: 5. This CDR3 is built from 13 residues.

The rearrangement links TRBV19 to TRBJ2-2; TRBD1 is a possible D gene (6 bases). Trimming stripped 3 bases from V and 2 bases from J, with 10 bases between. Germline CDR1 LNHDA, CDR2 SQIVND (reference sequence). The CDR3 spans 15 residues. This CDR3 reads CASSIQQGNTGELFF. The CDR3 nucleotides are TGTGCCAGTAGTATTCAACAGGGAAACACCGGGGAGCTGTTTTTT.

This clonotype was detected many times. This rearrangement joins TRBV28 to TRBJ1-2; weak D call: TRBD1 (6 bases). Between the trimmed V and J ends, which lost 7 bases and 4 bases, there was a span of 16 bases. This CDR3 has 14 amino acids. CDR1 and CDR2 from the germline V gene are MDHEN and SYDVKM. CDR3 nucleotide sequence: TGTGCCAGCAAGGATAGGTTGACAGGCTATGGCTACACCTTC. Its translation is CASKDRLTGYGYTF.

This clonotype turned up a few times. V is TRBV6-1 and J is TRBJ1-2; perhaps TRBD1 as D (6 bases). Germline CDR1 MNHNS, CDR2 SASEGT. The V end was cut by 7 bases, the J end by 8 bases, with 11 bases between. There are 11 residues in the CDR3. CDR3 sequence: CASKQGVGYTF. The DNA of the CDR3 is TGTGCCAGCAAACAGGGCGTCGGCTACACCTTC.

V is TRBV12-3 or TRBV12-4 and J is TRBJ2-5; 10 bases line up with TRBD2. This CDR3 has 15 residues. The V segment lost 6 bases and the J segment 5 bases; nucleotides outside the gene matches: 9. The CDR3 spells CASSSQAGGRETQYF. In nucleotides, the CDR3 is TGTGCCAGCAGCTCCCAAGCGGGGGGGCGGGAGACCCAGTACTTC.

V is TRBV6-2 or TRBV6-3 and J is TRBJ2-1, with 9 nucleotides matching TRBD2. The CDR3 spans 15 residues. Germline V gene sequence: CDR1 MNHEY, CDR2 SVGEGT. Trimming cost V 5 bases and J 3 bases; bases outside gene matches: 5. Here the CDR3 DNA reads TGTGCCAGCAGTCAGACTAGCGGCCTCTACAATGAGCAGTTCTTC. It specifies CASSQTSGLYNEQFF.